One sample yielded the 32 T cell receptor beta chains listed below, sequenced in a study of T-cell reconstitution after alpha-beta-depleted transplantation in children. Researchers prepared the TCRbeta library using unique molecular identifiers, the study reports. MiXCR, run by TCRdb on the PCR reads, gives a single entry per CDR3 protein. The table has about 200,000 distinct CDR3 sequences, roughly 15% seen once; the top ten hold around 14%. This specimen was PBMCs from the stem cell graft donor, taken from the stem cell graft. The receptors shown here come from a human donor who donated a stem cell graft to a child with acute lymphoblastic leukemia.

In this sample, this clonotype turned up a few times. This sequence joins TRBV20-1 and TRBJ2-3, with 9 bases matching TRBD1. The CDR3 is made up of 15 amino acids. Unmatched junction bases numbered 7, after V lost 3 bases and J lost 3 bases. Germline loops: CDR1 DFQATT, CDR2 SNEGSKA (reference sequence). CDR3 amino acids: CSASRQGGGTDTQYF. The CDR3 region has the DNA TGCAGTGCTAGCCGACAGGGGGGGGGGACAGATACGCAGTATTTT.

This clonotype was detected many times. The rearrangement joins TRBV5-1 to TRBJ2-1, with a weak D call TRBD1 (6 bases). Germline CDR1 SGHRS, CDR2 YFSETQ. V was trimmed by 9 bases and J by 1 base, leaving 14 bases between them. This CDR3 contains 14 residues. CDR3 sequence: CATRVRGSYNEQFF. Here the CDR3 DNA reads TGCGCCACCCGTGTAAGGGGGTCCTACAATGAGCAGTTCTTC.

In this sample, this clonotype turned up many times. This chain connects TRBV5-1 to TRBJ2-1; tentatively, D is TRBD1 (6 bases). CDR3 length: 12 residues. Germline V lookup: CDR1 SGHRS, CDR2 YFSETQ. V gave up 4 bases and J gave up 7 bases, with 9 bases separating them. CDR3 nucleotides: TGCGCCAGCAGCCGGACAGCAAATGAGCAGTTCTTC. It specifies CASSRTANEQFF.

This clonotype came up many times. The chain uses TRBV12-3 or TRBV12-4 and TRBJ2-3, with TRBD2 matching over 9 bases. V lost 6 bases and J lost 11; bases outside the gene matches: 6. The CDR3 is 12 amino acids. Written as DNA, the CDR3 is TGTGCCAGCAGCCCGACTAGCGGCGTGCAGTATTTT. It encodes CASSPTSGVQYF.

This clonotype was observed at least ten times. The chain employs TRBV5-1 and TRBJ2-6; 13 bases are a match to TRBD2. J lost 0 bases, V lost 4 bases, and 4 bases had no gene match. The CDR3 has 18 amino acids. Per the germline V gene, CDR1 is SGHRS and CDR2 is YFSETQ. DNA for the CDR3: TGCGCCAGCAGCCCACTAGCGGGAGGGCCCTCTGGGGCCAACGTCCTGACTTTC. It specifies CASSPLAGGPSGANVLTF.

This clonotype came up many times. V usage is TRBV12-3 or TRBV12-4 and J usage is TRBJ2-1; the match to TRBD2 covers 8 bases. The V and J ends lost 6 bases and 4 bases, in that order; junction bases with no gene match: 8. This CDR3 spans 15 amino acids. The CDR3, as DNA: TGTGCCAGCAGACGTAGCGGGATCAGATACAATGAGCAGTTCTTC. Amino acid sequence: CASRRSGIRYNEQFF.

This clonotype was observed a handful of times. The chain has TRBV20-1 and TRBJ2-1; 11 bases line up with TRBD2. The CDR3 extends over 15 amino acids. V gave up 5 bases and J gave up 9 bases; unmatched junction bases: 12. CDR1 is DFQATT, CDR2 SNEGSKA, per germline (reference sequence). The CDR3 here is CSARLAGGAWGEQFF. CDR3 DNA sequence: TGCAGTGCTCGCCTAGCGGGAGGTGCCTGGGGTGAGCAGTTCTTC.

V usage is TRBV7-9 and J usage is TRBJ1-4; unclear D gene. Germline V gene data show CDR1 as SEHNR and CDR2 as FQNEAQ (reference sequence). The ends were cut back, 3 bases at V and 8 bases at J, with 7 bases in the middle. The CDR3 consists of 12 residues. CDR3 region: CASSFGEEKLFF. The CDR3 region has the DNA TGTGCCAGCAGCTTTGGGGAGGAAAAACTGTTTTTT.

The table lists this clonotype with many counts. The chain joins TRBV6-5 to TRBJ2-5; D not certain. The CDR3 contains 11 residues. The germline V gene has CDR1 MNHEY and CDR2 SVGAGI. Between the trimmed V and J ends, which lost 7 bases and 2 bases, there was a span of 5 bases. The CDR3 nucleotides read TGTGCCAGCACCCGACAAGAGACCCAGTACTTC. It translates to CASTRQETQYF.

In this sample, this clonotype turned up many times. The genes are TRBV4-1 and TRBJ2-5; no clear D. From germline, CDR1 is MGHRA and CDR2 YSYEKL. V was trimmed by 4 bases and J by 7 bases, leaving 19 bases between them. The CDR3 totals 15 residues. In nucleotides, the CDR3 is TGCGCCAGCAGCCCTGGGCCCCTCCAGAGAAGGACCCAGTACTTC. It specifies CASSPGPLQRRTQYF.

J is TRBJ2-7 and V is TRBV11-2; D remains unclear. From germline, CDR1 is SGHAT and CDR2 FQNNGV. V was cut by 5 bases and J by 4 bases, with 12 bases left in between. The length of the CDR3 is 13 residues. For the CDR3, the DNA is TGTGCCAGCAGCCCCCGGGCGTGGTACGAGCAGTACTTC. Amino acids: CASSPRAWYEQYF.

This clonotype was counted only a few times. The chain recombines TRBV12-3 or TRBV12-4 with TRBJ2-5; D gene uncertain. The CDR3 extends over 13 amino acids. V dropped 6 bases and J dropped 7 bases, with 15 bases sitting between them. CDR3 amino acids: CASSLDSHRTQYF. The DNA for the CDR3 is TGTGCCAGCAGCCTAGACTCCCACAGGACCCAGTACTTC.

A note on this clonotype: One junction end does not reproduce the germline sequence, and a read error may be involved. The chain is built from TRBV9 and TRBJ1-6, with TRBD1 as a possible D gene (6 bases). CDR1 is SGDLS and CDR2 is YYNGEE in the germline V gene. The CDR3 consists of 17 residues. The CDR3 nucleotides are TGTGCCAGCAGCCCAGGACAGAGCACAAGCAATAATTCCCCCCTCCACTTT. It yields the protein CASSPGQSTSNNSPLHF.

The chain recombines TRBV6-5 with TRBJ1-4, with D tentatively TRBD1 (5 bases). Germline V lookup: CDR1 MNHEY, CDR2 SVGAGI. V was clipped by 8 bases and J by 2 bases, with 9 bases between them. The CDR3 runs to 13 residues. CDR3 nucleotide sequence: TGTGCCAGCTCGAGGGGTACTAATGAAAAACTGTTTTTT. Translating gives CASSRGTNEKLFF.

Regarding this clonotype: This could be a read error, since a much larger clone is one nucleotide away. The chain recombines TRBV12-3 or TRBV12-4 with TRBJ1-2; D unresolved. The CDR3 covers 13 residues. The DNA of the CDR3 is TGTCCCAGCAGCGCTGGGCTGAGCTATGGCTACACCTTC. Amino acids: CPSSAGLSYGYTF.

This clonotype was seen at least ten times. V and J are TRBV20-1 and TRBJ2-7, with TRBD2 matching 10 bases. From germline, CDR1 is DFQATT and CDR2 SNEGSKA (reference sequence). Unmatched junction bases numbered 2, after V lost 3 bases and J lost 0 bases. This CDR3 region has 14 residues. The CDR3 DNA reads TGCAGTGCTAGTGTAGCGGGAGGCTCCTACGAGCAGTACTTC. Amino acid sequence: CSASVAGGSYEQYF.

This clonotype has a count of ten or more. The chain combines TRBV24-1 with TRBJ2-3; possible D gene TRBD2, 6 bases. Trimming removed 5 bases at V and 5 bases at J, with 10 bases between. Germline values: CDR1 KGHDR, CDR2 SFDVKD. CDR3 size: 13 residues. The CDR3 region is CATSARRGDTQYF. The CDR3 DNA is TGTGCCACCAGTGCCCGGCGGGGAGATACGCAGTATTTT.

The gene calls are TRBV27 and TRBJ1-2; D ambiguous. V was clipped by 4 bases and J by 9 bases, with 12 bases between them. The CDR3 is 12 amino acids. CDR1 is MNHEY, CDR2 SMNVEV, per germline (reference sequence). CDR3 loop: CASSSRGMSYTF. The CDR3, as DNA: TGTGCCAGCAGTTCCCGGGGAATGAGCTACACCTTC.

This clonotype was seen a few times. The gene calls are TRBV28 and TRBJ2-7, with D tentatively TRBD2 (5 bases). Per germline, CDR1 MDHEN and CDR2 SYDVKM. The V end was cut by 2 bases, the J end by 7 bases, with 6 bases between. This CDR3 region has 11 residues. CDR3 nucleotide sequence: TGTGCCAGCAGTTTAAGGAGGGAGCAGTACTTC. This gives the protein CASSLRREQYF.

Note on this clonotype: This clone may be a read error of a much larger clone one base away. This CDR3 is CASSYLLDEQLF. DNA of the CDR3: TGCGCCAGCAGTTACTTGCTGGATGAGCAGTTGTTC. V and J are TRBV10-2 and TRBJ2-1; D not certain. Germline CDR1 WSHSY, CDR2 SAAADI. The CDR3 extends over 12 amino acids.

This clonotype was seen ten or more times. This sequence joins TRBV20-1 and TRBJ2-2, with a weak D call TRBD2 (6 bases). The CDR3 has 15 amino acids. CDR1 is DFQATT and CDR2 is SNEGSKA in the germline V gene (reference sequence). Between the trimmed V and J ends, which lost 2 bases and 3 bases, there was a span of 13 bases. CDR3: CSARLGGTDTGELFF. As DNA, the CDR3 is TGCAGTGCTAGATTGGGGGGTACGGACACCGGGGAGCTGTTTTTT.

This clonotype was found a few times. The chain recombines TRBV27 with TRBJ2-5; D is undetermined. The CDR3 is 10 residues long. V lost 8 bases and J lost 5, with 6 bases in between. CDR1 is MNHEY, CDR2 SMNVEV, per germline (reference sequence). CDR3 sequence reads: CASWGETQYF. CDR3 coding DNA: TGTGCCAGCTGGGGTGAGACCCAGTACTTC.

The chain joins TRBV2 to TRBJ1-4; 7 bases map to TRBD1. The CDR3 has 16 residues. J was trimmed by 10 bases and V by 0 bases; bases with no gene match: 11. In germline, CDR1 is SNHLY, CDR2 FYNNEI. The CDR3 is CASSEARTGVQGKLFF. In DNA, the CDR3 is TGTGCCAGCAGTGAAGCCAGGACAGGTGTCCAAGGAAAACTGTTTTTT.

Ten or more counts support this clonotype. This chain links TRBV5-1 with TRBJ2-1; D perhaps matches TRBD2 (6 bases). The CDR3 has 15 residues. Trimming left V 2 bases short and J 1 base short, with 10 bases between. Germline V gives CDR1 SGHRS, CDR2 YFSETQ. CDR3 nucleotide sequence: TGCGCCAGCAGCTTCAGCGGGTTGTCCTACAATGAGCAGTTCTTC. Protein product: CASSFSGLSYNEQFF.

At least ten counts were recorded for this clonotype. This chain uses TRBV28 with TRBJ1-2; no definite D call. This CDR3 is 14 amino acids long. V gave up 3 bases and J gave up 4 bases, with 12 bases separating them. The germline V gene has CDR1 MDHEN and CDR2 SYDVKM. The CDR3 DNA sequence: TGTGCCAGCAGTTTCAAGGTGCGGAGCTATGGCTACACCTTC. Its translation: CASSFKVRSYGYTF.

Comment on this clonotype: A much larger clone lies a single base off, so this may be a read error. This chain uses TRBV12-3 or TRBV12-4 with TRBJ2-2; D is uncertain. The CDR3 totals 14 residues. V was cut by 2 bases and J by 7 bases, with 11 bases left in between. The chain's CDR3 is CASSLFRTVGELFF. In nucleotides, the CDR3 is TGTGCCAGCAGTTTATTCCGAACTGTCGGGGAGCTGTTTTTT.

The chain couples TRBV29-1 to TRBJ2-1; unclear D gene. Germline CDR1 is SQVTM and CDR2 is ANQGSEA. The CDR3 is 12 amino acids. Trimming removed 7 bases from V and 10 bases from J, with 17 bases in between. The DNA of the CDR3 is TGCAGCGCACCCACCCCCGGGTCGGAGCAGTTCTTC. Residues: CSAPTPGSEQFF.

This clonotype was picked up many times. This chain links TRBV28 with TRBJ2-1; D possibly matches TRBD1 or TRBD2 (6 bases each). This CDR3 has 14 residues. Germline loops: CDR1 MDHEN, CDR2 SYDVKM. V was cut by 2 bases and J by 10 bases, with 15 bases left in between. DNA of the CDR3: TGTGCCAGCAGTTTAGGGGGCAGGGAGGAAGAGCAGTTCTTC. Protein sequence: CASSLGGREEEQFF.

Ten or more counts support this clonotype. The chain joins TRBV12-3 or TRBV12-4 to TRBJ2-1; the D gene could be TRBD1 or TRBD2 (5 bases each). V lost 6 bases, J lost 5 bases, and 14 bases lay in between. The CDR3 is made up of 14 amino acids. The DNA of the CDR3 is TGTGCCAGCAGGTACTCCGGGACCAACAATGAGCAGTTCTTC. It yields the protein CASRYSGTNNEQFF.

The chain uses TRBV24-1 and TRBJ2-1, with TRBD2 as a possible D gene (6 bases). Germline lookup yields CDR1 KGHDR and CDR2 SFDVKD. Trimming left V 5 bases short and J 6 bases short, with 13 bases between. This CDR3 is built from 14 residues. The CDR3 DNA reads TGTGCCACCAGTGCCAGCGGGTTAAGCAATGAGCAGTTCTTC. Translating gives CATSASGLSNEQFF.

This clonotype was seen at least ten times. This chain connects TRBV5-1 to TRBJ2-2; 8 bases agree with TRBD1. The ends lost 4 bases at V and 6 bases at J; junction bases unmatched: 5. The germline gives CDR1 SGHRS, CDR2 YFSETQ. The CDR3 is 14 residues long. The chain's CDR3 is CASSRTGGPGELFF. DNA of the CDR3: TGCGCCAGCAGCAGAACAGGGGGGCCCGGGGAGCTGTTTTTT.

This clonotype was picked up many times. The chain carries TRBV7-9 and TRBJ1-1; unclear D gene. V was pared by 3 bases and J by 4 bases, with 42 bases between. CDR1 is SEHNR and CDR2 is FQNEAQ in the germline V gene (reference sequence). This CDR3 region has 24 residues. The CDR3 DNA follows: TGTGCCAGCAGCTTCGACTTTGGTAAGTTCGGGTGGATCTCCAGATCGGCCAGTACCACTGAAGCTTTCTTT. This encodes CASSFDFGKFGWISRSASTTEAFF.